This is a list of T cell receptor beta chains from one sample in a study of regulatory T cells in long-lasting Graves disease. From the multiplex PCR reads, TCRdb called clonotypes with MiXCR, one entry per CDR3 protein. This table holds hundreds of thousands of distinct CDR3 sequences, roughly 15% found once. The same sample was also studied in work on T cells in Graves' hyperthyroidism and ophthalmopathy.

The specimen was peripheral blood mononuclear cells (PBMCs), collected at new diagnosis, from a patient treated with antithyroid drugs. These receptors originate from a woman aged 25 to 45 with Graves disease. CDR3s include the opening cysteine and the closing phenylalanine or tryptophan. Each record gives: clone size, V gene, D gene, J gene, CDR3 protein, CDR3 DNA. The D gene is left open where the match is weak. Clone size is shown for a subset of rows, as once, few, many or a class of expanded clone.

size: .; V: TRBV18; D: .; J: TRBJ2-5; CDR3: CASSPPGSVQETQYF; DNA: TGTGCCAGCTCACCACCGGGCTCGGTCCAAGAGACCCAGTACTTC
size: many; V: TRBV20-1; D: .; J: TRBJ1-4; CDR3: CSARASLGPHSATNEKLFF; DNA: TGCAGTGCTAGAGCGAGCCTTGGGCCACACTCCGCAACTAATGAAAAACTGTTTTTT
size: many; V: TRBV2; D: TRBD1; J: TRBJ1-2; CDR3: CASRKQTGGIGYTF; DNA: TGTGCCAGCAGAAAGCAGACAGGGGGCATTGGCTACACCTTC
size: few; V: TRBV3-1; D: TRBD2; J: TRBJ2-7; CDR3: CASSASGRAPSYEQYF; DNA: TGTGCCAGCAGCGCTAGCGGGAGGGCCCCATCCTACGAGCAGTACTTC
size: many; V: TRBV5-1; D: .; J: TRBJ1-1; CDR3: CASSSQQGRAEAFF; DNA: TGTGCCAGCAGCTCGCAACAGGGACGGGCTGAAGCTTTCTTT
size: .; V: TRBV18; D: .; J: TRBJ1-4; CDR3: CASSPAGHNPNEKLFF; DNA: TGTGCCAGCTCACCGGCGGGACATAACCCGAATGAAAAACTGTTTTTT
size: many; V: TRBV7-3; D: .; J: TRBJ1-1; CDR3: CASSLSSINTEAFF; DNA: TGTGCCAGCAGCTTATCGAGTATCAACACTGAAGCTTTCTTT
size: .; V: TRBV18; D: TRBD2; J: TRBJ2-5; CDR3: CASSPSRLALDQETQYF; DNA: TGTGCCAGCTCACCATCGAGACTAGCTCTCGACCAAGAGACCCAGTACTTC
size: many; V: TRBV14; D: .; J: TRBJ2-3; CDR3: CASSWVSADTQYF; DNA: TGTGCCAGCAGCTGGGTCAGCGCAGATACGCAGTATTTT
size: many; V: TRBV20-1; D: TRBD2; J: TRBJ2-3; CDR3: CSARGLLAGGVDTQYF; DNA: TGCAGTGCTAGGGGTTTACTAGCGGGAGGTGTGGATACGCAGTATTTT
size: .; V: TRBV3-1; D: TRBD1; J: TRBJ2-1; CDR3: CASSQAGTGKGGEQFF; DNA: TGTGCCAGCAGCCAAGCTGGGACAGGGAAAGGGGGTGAGCAGTTCTTC
size: few; V: TRBV20-1; D: .; J: TRBJ2-1; CDR3: CSAREVGFWFF; DNA: TGCAGTGCTAGAGAAGTCGGGTTCTGGTTCTTC
size: many; V: TRBV5-1; D: TRBD1; J: TRBJ2-6; CDR3: CASSLDRGTAGANVLTF; DNA: TGCGCCAGCAGCTTGGACAGGGGGACAGCTGGGGCCAACGTCCTGACTTTC
size: many; V: TRBV28; D: .; J: TRBJ2-5; CDR3: CASSLSGNPPETQYF; DNA: TGTGCCAGCAGTTTGTCGGGGAACCCGCCAGAGACCCAGTACTTC
size: .; V: TRBV28; D: TRBD2; J: TRBJ2-5; CDR3: CASSLTSSGRDGGTQYF; DNA: TGTGCCAGCAGTTTGACATCTAGCGGGAGGGACGGGGGGACCCAGTACTTC
size: few; V: TRBV20-1; D: TRBD2; J: TRBJ2-1; CDR3: CSARGLHSGSSYNEQFF; DNA: TGCAGTGCTAGAGGGCTTCATAGCGGGAGCTCCTACAATGAGCAGTTCTTC